The T cell receptor (beta chain) under discussion was sequenced for a study of shared clonotypes between healthy human individuals. Notes on the study in general: Generally, estimated richness proved larger in naive subsets than it did in memory subsets.

Germline V gene data show CDR1 as MDHEN and CDR2 as SYDVKM. The CDR3 extends over 15 amino acids. Trimming removed 6 bases at V and 0 bases at J, with 15 bases between. TCRdb keeps only in-frame clones here, not all; method: immunoSEQ multiplex PCR. The table shows 550,000 to 800,000 clones, with approximately 79% occurring only once. In regard to this clone: The antigen is undetermined.

The sequencing input was memory CD4+ T cells sorted from blood. Subset described: CD45RA-negative fraction. This chain joins TRBV28 and TRBJ2-7, with a possible D match to TRBD2 (5 bases). The source of this sequence is a woman aged 30 to 39 in good health. This chain's CDR3 is CASSPIERDSYEQYF. The CDR3 coding sequence is TGTGCCAGCAGCCCCATCGAACGGGACTCCTACGAGCAGTACTTC.